This TCR beta chain was documented in a study of T cell changes during pregnancy in multiple sclerosis. Assay used: immunoSEQ multiplex PCR; TCRdb lists only in-frame clones, some missing. The table has 20,000 to 25,000 clones, around nine tenths seen once. V was shortened by 8 bases and J by 7 bases, with 15 bases between the two germline ends. The CDR3 covers 13 residues. CDR1 is MNHEY, CDR2 SMNVEV, per germline (reference sequence). The J gene is TRBJ1-3, the V gene TRBV27; tentative D call: TRBD1 (5 bases). The receptor was isolated from a female donor in good health, enrolled as a control in a pregnancy study. The input for sequencing was CD8+ T cells from peripheral blood mononuclear cells, taken in the first trimester of pregnancy. CDR3 protein: CASAGGYGNTIYF. CDR3 in DNA: TGTGCCAGCGCGGGGGGGTATGGGAACACCATATATTTT.